Sequencing of this TCR beta chain was carried out in a study of blood T cell repertoires in COVID-19 (dated by TCRdb to 2018 to 2020). For context, the study as a whole: Samples from collaborators originated in the United States, Italy and Spain and spanned both the acute and convalescent phases of COVID-19. The prospective study material was composed of cDNA or gDNA derived from T cells, B-cell-depleted T cells, or PBMCs. Deeply sampled blood TCRbeta repertoires from subjects exposed to, actively infected with, or recovered from COVID-19 were included in the dataset. A freely available public database, intended as a resource for researchers studying the immune response to SARS-CoV-2, is where the repertoires were released. The samples were drawn from two sources: the first 160 participants of the ongoing ImmuneRACE study, and approximately 1,300 subjects contributed by 6 global collaborators. The sample metadata nearly always contained a de-identified subject ID, COVID-19 status, age in years and sex. Where available, HLA class I and class II types were obtained from metadata supplied by the sample provider rather than from assay-based typing.

The paper's findings and limits, for the study overall: The amount of clinical and demographic metadata varied by source and participant and was provided uncurated.

One collaborating source in Seattle enrolled patients during active infection and followed them longitudinally through the course of disease. Each collaborating institution followed its own protocols to collect whole blood in K2EDTA tubes. For TCRbeta analysis, collaborators shipped samples as frozen whole blood, isolated PBMCs, or DNA extracted from either of those sample types. TCRbeta CDR3 regions were amplified from genomic DNA by means of the immunoSEQ Assay, a bias-controlled multiplex PCR. In the authors' own workflow: The number of nucleated cells in each sample was estimated from the amplification of reference gene primers within the assay. To quantify the absolute abundance of each unique TCRbeta CDR3 rearrangement, sequence reads were collapsed and filtered. For each sample, productive Simpson clonality was calculated as the square root of Simpson's diversity index over productive rearrangements. This is the immuneACCESS table as TCRdb keeps it, with only in-frame sequences that have V and J called. A part of the clones is gone; compared with another copy, unresolved V genes explain less than half, and the rest is unexplained. V and J calls and clone size are copied from that table; D and trimming were computed from the DNA. Across this sample there are approximately 210,000 clones, with around four fifths seen only once. The biggest ten clones account for over 9.5% of the sample.

Clipping removes 3 bases from V and 5 bases from J, with 7 as the unmatched junction base count. The germline V gene encodes CDR1 LGHDT and CDR2 YNNKEL (reference sequence). The CDR3 has 16 amino acids, counting the end cysteine and phenylalanine. The entry retains the CDR3 DNA only, 48 bases that are in frame from base 1. Concerning this clone: It lacks a known antigen. Within one base of it there is no much larger clone, and no base qualities were kept.

This receptor was taken from a woman older than 75 with COVID-19, enrolled during active disease. The rearranged segments are TRBV3-1 (or the pseudogene TRBV3-2) and TRBJ2-5, and 12 bases in between align with TRBD2. Sample: peripheral blood. The nucleotides are TGTGCCAGCAGCCAGGGACTAGCGGGCGCTGGGGAGACCCAGTACTTC. This translates into CASSQGLAGAGETQYF.